The present T cell receptor beta chain was sequenced within a study of T cell repertoires in cytomegalovirus infection. Study findings and constraints: CMV carriers with the relevant HLA were identified by cumulative public TCR beta family frequency.

Losses at the gene ends were 6 bases for V and 7 bases for J; bases not matched to a gene: 16. This CDR3 contains 17 residues. Per germline, CDR1 MNHEY and CDR2 SVGAGI. TCRdb used MiXCR to reprocess the reads, holding one entry per CDR3 protein. The table includes some 480,000 distinct CDR3 sequences, roughly a third detected once. Notes on this clonotype: The antigen is unknown.

This TCR came from a human donor in good health (CMV status not recorded). Some clones in this sample may be carry-over from other donors' samples. The rearrangement joins TRBV6-5 to TRBJ2-2; 8 bases are shared with TRBD2. Here the sequenced sample was cultured PBMCs, taken from culture after CMV antigen stimulation. CDR3 loop: CASSLLNTAGEGGELFF. The CDR3 DNA follows: TGTGCCAGCAGCCTACTCAATACAGCGGGAGAGGGCGGGGAGCTGTTTTTT.